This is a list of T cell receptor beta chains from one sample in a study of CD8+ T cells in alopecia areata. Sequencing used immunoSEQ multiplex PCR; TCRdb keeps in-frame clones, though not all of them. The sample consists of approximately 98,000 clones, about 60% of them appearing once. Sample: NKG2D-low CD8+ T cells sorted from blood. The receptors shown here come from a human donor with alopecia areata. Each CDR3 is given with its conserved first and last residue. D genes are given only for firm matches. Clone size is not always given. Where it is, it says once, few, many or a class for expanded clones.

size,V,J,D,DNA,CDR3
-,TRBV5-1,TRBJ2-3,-,TGCGCCAGCAGCTGGACTACCCCGGATACGCAGTATTTT,CASSWTTPDTQYF
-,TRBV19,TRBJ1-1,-,TGTGCCAGTAGTATAGGGACCCCTGAAGCTTTCTTT,CASSIGTPEAFF
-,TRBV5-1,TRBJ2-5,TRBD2,TGCGCCAGCAGCCCAAGGACTAGCGGGATCCAAGAGACCCAGTACTTC,CASSPRTSGIQETQYF
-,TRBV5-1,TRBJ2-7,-,TGCGCCAGCAGCTTGGGGGACGCCTCCTACGAGCAGTACTTC,CASSLGDASYEQYF
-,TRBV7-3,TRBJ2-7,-,TGTGCCAGCAGCTTGCCCCACGAGCAGTACTTC,CASSLPHEQYF
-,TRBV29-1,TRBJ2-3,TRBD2,TGCAGCGGATGGGCTAGCGGGGAGACAGATACGCAGTATTTT,CSGWASGETDTQYF
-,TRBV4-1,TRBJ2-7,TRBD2,TGCGCCAGCAGCCTCGCCGGGACTAGCGGGAGTGAGCAGTACTTC,CASSLAGTSGSEQYF
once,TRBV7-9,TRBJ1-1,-,TGTGCCAGCAGCTCACGCAGGGGCATGAACACTGAAGCTTTCTTT,CASSSRRGMNTEAFF
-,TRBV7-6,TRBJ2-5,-,TGTGCCAGCAGCTTGGGCAGTCCTGGGGAGACCCAGTACTTC,CASSLGSPGETQYF
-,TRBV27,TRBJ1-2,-,TGTGCCAGCAGCCCGAGGGGGGGATGGAGATATGGCTACACCTTC,CASSPRGGWRYGYTF
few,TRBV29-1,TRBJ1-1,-,TGCAGCGTTGCTGAAGCTTTCTTT,CSVAEAFF
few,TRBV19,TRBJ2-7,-,TGTGCCAGTAGTATAGGTGAGTCCTACGAGCAGTACTTC,CASSIGESYEQYF
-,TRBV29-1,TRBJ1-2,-,TGCAGCGTCCCGGGGCCCAACTATGGCTACACCTTC,CSVPGPNYGYTF
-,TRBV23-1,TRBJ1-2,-,TGCGCCGGAAGACAGCGCGTCGAAAGAAACTATGGCTACACCTTC,CAGRQRVERNYGYTF
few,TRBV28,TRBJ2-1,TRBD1,TGTGCCACCACGCGCGGACAGGGGGTCCACAATGAGCAGTTCTTC,CATTRGQGVHNEQFF
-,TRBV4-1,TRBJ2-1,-,TGCGCCAGCAGCCAAGTGTCTGGAGTGGGGATCTATGAGCAGTTCTTC,CASSQVSGVGIYEQFF
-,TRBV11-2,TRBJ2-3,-,TGTGCCAGCAGCGCCGGGACACCGACAGATACGCAGTATTTT,CASSAGTPTDTQYF
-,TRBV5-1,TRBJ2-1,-,TGCGCCAGCAGCTTACCAGCGGCGAGCTCCTACAATGAGCAGTTCTTC,CASSLPAASSYNEQFF
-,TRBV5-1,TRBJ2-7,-,TGCGCCAGCAGCTCCCTAGGGACTTTAGGGGCCTACGAGCAGTACTTC,CASSSLGTLGAYEQYF
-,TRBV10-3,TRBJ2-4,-,TGTGCCATCAGTGAGTCTGAAAAAAACATTCAGTACTTC,CAISESEKNIQYF
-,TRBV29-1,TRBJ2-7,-,TGCAGCGCTTGGCTTGGGGGGGCCGAGACCTACGAGCAGTACTTC,CSAWLGGAETYEQYF
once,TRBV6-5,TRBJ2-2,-,TGTGCCACCCACGTAGGCGGGGAGCTGTTTTTT,CATHVGGELFF
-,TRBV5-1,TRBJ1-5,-,TGCGCCAGCAGCTTGGATCGGGGATCGGGGCCCCAGCATTTT,CASSLDRGSGPQHF
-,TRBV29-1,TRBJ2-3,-,TGCAGCGTTGAGGCAGCGAACACAGATACGCAGTATTTT,CSVEAANTDTQYF
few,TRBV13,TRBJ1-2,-,TGTGCCAGCAGCTTCGGGCAGGTTTACACCTTC,CASSFGQVYTF
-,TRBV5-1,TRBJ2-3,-,TGCGCCAGCGGCGGGACATCGGGAGCGGATACGCAGTATTTT,CASGGTSGADTQYF
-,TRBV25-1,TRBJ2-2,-,TGTGCCAGCAGTGATCCCTACACCGGGGAGCTGTTTTTT,CASSDPYTGELFF
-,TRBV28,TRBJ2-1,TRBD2,TGTGCCAGCAGGACCACCGGGGGGATAGGGATTGAGCAGTTCTTC,CASRTTGGIGIEQFF
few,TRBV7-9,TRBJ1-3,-,TGTGCCAGCAGCTCTCAAGAGGCCTCGGGAAACACCATATATTTT,CASSSQEASGNTIYF